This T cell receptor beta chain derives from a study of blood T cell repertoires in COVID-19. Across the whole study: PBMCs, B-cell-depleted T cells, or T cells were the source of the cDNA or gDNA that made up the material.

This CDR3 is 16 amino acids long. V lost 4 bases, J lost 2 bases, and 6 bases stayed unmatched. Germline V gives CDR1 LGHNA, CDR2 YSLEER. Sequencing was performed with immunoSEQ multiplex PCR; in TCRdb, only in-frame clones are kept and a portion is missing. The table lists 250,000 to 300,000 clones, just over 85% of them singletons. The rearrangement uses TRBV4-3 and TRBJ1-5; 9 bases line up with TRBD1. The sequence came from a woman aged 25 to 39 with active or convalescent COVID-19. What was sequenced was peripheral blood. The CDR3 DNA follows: TGCGCCAGCAGCCCTTCCTGGACAGGGGGCAATCAGCCCCAGCATTTT. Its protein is CASSPSWTGGNQPQHF.